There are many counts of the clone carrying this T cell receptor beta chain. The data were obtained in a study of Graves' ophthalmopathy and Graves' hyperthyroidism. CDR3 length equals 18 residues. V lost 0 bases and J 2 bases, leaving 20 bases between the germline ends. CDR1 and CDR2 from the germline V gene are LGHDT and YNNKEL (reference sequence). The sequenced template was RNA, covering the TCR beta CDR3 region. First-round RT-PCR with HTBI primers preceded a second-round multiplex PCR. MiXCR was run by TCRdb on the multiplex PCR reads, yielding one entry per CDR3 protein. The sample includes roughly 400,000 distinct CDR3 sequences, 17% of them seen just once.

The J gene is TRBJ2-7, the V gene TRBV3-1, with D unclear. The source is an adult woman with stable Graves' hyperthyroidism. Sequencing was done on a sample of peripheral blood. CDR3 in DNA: TGTGCCAGCAGCCAAGACAGGAAAGGTGCTTCTCTGACCTACGAGCAGTACTTC. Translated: CASSQDRKGASLTYEQYF.